Below are 21 T cell receptor beta chains sequenced from a single sample in a study of shared clonotypes between healthy human individuals. Sequenced by immunoSEQ multiplex PCR; TCRdb stores in-frame clones only, minus some. Of around 2.1 million clones listed, more than 90% are singletons. The sequencing input was naive CD4+ T cells sorted from blood. Sample subset: CD45RA+ positively selected. The receptors derive from a man between 18 and 29 years old in good health.

J is TRBJ1-4 and V is TRBV6-1; tentatively, D is TRBD1 (6 bases). This CDR3 region has 15 residues. CDR1 MNHNS and CDR2 SASEGT come from the germline V gene. V shed 6 bases and J shed 3 bases, with 14 bases lying between them. As DNA, the CDR3 is TGTGCCAGCAGGGGGACAACCTGGTCTAATGAAAAACTGTTTTTT. Amino acids: CASRGTTWSNEKLFF.

V and J are TRBV30 and TRBJ1-6, with 8 bases matching TRBD1. The germline V gene encodes CDR1 GTSNPN and CDR2 SVGIG (reference sequence). There are 14 residues in the CDR3. V lost 2 bases and J lost 7; bases outside the gene matches: 4. CDR3 residues: CAWSQDRVNSPLHF. Here the CDR3 DNA reads TGTGCCTGGAGTCAGGACAGGGTAAATTCACCCCTCCACTTT.

The chain employs TRBV6-5 and TRBJ2-7; 7 bases are a match to TRBD2. V shed 3 bases, J shed 2 bases, and the junction held 4 bases outside the gene matches. Germline CDR1 MNHEY, CDR2 SVGAGI. This CDR3 is 14 amino acids long. The CDR3 bases are TGTGCCAGCAGTTATCAGGGAGGGACCTACGAGCAGTACTTC. As protein: CASSYQGGTYEQYF.

J is TRBJ2-1 and V is TRBV28, with 9 bases lining up with TRBD2. V was pared by 10 bases and J by 5 bases, with 21 bases of the junction left unmatched. CDR1 is MDHEN and CDR2 is SYDVKM in the germline V gene. This CDR3 has 18 amino acids. CDR3: CATTTARKRRGGDNEQFF. In DNA form, the CDR3 reads TGTGCCACCACGACTGCCAGAAAGAGGCGGGGGGGAGACAATGAGCAGTTCTTC. The entire variable domain, with the rest obtained from reference TRBV28 and TRBJ2-1, is as follows: DVKVTQSSRYLVKRTGEKVFLECVQDMDHENMFWYRQDPGLGLRLIYFSYDVKMKEKGDIPEGYSVSREKKERFSLILESASTNQTSMYLCATTTARKRRGGDNEQFFGPGTRLTVL.

The rearrangement joins TRBV28 to TRBJ2-7, with D maybe TRBD2 (5 bases). This CDR3 has 14 residues. V lost 0 bases and J 2 bases, leaving 8 bases between the germline ends. Germline V CDR1 and CDR2: MDHEN, SYDVKM. CDR3 protein: CASSLWSGPYEQYF. DNA for the CDR3: TGTGCCAGCAGTTTATGGAGCGGTCCCTACGAGCAGTACTTC.

This clone was observed once. The chain links TRBV30 to TRBJ2-5, with 11 bases matching TRBD1. The CDR3 runs to 14 residues. Per germline, CDR1 GTSNPN and CDR2 SVGIG (reference sequence). The V segment lost 7 bases and the J segment 1 base; nucleotides outside the gene matches: 5. CDR3 coding DNA: TGTGCCTCAACCGGGACAGGGGGCCAAGAGACCCAGTACTTC. Amino acid sequence: CASTGTGGQETQYF.

For this clone: Other DNA sequences in this sample translate to the same CDR3. V and J are TRBV7-9 and TRBJ1-2, with D maybe TRBD1 (6 bases). Trimming removed 3 bases at V and 4 bases at J, with 9 bases between. The germline V gene has CDR1 SEHNR and CDR2 FQNEAQ (reference sequence). The CDR3 has 13 amino acids. The CDR3: CASSLDSRYGYTF. CDR3 sequence (DNA): TGTGCCAGCAGCTTGGACAGCCGCTATGGCTACACCTTC.

This clone was seen more than once but under ten times. V and J are TRBV19 and TRBJ1-5, with TRBD1 matching over 11 bases. Per the germline V gene, CDR1 is LNHDA and CDR2 is SQIVND (reference sequence). The CDR3 runs 16 residues. J gave up 6 bases and V 5 bases, and 9 bases lay outside the gene matches. As DNA, the CDR3 is TGTGCCAGTAGTCCTCCCGGACAGGGGGCTCTTCAGCCCCAGCATTTT. Protein product: CASSPPGQGALQPQHF.

A remark on this clone: This sample includes further DNA sequences coding for the same CDR3. The chain carries TRBV5-1 and TRBJ2-1, with unresolved D. Germline V CDR1 and CDR2: SGHRS, YFSETQ. The CDR3 is 13 residues long. Trimming took off 5 bases at V and 5 bases at J, with 11 bases between the two ends. In DNA, the CDR3 is TGCGCCAGCAGTCTAGGCCCAAACAATGAGCAGTTCTTC. Its translation is CASSLGPNNEQFF.

The count of this clone is one. The chain employs TRBV6-6 and TRBJ2-1; possible D gene TRBD2, 6 bases. There are 12 residues in the CDR3. Trimming stripped 6 bases from V and 10 bases from J, with 13 bases between. Germline-derived CDR1 and CDR2 are MNHNY and SVGAGI (reference sequence). The CDR3, as DNA: TGTGCCAGCAGCAGACTAGAGTACGAGCAGTTCTTC. Its protein is CASSRLEYEQFF.

The chain is built from TRBV19 and TRBJ1-5; 9 bases are a match to TRBD1. Germline-derived CDR1 and CDR2 are LNHDA and SQIVND (reference sequence). CDR3 length: 14 residues. V shed 4 bases and J 5 bases; nucleotides not matched to a gene: 3. CDR3 nucleotides: TGTGCCAGTAGTACCACAGGGGGCGATCAGCCCCAGCATTTT. It specifies CASSTTGGDQPQHF.

The genes are TRBV6-6 and TRBJ1-4; unclear D gene. Germline V gene sequence: CDR1 MNHNY, CDR2 SVGAGI (reference sequence). V was clipped by 6 bases and J by 6 bases, with 17 bases between them. This CDR3 has 15 residues. CDR3 bases: TGTGCCAGCAGCCACATCGTCCTCGGGGATGAAAAACTGTTTTTT. Protein product: CASSHIVLGDEKLFF.

This clone was observed once. CDR3 nucleotides: TGTGCCAGCAGCCTCCCGTGGACAGGGTCGAACACTGAAGCTTTCTTT. Its translation: CASSLPWTGSNTEAFF. The chain uses TRBV7-9 and TRBJ1-1, with TRBD1 matching 8 bases. The V gene's germline CDR1 is SEHNR and CDR2 FQNEAQ (reference sequence). Losses at the gene ends were 5 bases for V and 1 base for J; bases not matched to a gene: 9. The CDR3 contains 16 residues. The full variable domain, completed using reference TRBV7-9 and TRBJ1-1, is DTGVSQNPRHKITKRGQNVTFRCDPISEHNRLYWYRQTLGQGPEFLTYFQNEAQLEKSRLLSDRFSAERPKGSFSTLEIQRTEQGDSAMYLCASSLPWTGSNTEAFFGQGTRLTVV.

The chain has TRBV9 and TRBJ2-3; D perhaps matches TRBD2 (6 bases). The CDR3 sequence is 12 residues long. Germline V lookup: CDR1 SGDLS, CDR2 YYNGEE. Trimming took off 3 bases at V and 8 bases at J, with 10 bases between the two ends. CDR3 coding DNA: TGTGCCAGCAGCGGGGGACTCCCTACGCAGTATTTT. It is translated as CASSGGLPTQYF.

This clone came up once. J is TRBJ2-7 and V is TRBV7-2; D not certain. CDR1 is SGHTA, CDR2 FQGNSA, per germline. This CDR3 contains 14 residues. The V gene lost 8 bases and the J gene lost 0 bases, with 14 bases spanning the gap. The chain's CDR3 is CASSHGPSSYEQYF. DNA of the CDR3: TGTGCCAGCTCCCACGGGCCGAGCTCCTACGAGCAGTACTTC.

This rearrangement joins TRBV29-1 to TRBJ2-7; D is tentatively TRBD1 or TRBD2 (5 bases each). Germline V gene sequence: CDR1 SQVTM, CDR2 ANQGSEA. This CDR3 contains 16 residues. Between the trimmed V and J ends, which lost 4 bases and 2 bases, there was a span of 21 bases. This CDR3 is CSVAKYFTGTTYEQYF. The CDR3 region has the DNA TGCAGCGTTGCGAAATATTTTACCGGGACGACCTACGAGCAGTACTTC.

The chain combines TRBV6-1 with TRBJ2-5; the D is unclear. V lost 7 bases and J lost 2, with 8 bases in between. Germline values: CDR1 MNHNS, CDR2 SASEGT. The CDR3 has 12 amino acids. The CDR3 nucleotides are TGTGCCAGCACGGCATTTCAAGAGACCCAGTACTTC. Translated: CASTAFQETQYF.

The V and J genes are TRBV9 and TRBJ2-7, with D unclear. CDR3 length: 16 residues. V was pared by 0 bases and J by 2 bases, with 15 bases between. In germline, CDR1 is SGDLS, CDR2 YYNGEE. The CDR3 bases are TGTGCCAGCAGCGTAGGAGTCGGCCCTGGAACCTACGAGCAGTACTTC. Protein sequence: CASSVGVGPGTYEQYF.

The chain combines TRBV18 with TRBJ1-2; TRBD1 is a possible D gene (5 bases). Trimming shortened V by 4 bases and J by 3 bases, and 12 bases separated the two germline ends. This CDR3 is built from 14 residues. Germline CDR1 and CDR2: KGHSH and LQKENI. The CDR3 spells CASSHGGDHYGYTF. The DNA for the CDR3 is TGTGCCAGCTCACACGGGGGGGACCACTATGGCTACACCTTC.

To note about this clone: Other DNA sequences from this sample encode an identical CDR3 as well. V is TRBV5-1 and J is TRBJ2-7, with TRBD1 as a possible D gene (6 bases). The V gene's germline CDR1 is SGHRS and CDR2 YFSETQ. V was clipped by 4 bases and J by 0 bases, with 11 bases between them. The CDR3 sequence is 14 residues long. The DNA of the CDR3 is TGCGCCAGCAGCCCCGGGACACCCTCCTACGAGCAGTACTTC. Protein product: CASSPGTPSYEQYF.

The rearrangement links TRBV21-1 to TRBJ1-2. TRBV21-1 is a documented pseudogene. The CDR3 length is 13 residues. CDR3 coding DNA: TGTGCCAGCAGCTCGACTTCGGGCGATGGCTACACCTTC. Amino acids: CASSSTSGDGYTF.